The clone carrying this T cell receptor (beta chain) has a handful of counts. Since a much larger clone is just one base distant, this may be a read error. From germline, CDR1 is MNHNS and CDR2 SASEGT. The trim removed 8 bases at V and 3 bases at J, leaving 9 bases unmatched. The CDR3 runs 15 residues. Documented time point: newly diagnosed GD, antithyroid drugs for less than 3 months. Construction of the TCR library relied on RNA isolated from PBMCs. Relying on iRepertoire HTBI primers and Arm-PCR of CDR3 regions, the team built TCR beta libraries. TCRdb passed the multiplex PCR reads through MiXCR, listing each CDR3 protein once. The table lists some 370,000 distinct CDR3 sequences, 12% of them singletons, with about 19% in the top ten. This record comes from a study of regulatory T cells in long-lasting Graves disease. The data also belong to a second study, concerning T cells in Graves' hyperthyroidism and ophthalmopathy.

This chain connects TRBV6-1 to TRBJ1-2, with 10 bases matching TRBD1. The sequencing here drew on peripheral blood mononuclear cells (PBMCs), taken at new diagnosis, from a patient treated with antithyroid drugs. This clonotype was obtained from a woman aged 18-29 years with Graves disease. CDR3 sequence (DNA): TGTGCCAGCGGCGATGGACAGGGGGTCGACTATGGCTACACCTTC. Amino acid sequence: CASGDGQGVDYGYTF.